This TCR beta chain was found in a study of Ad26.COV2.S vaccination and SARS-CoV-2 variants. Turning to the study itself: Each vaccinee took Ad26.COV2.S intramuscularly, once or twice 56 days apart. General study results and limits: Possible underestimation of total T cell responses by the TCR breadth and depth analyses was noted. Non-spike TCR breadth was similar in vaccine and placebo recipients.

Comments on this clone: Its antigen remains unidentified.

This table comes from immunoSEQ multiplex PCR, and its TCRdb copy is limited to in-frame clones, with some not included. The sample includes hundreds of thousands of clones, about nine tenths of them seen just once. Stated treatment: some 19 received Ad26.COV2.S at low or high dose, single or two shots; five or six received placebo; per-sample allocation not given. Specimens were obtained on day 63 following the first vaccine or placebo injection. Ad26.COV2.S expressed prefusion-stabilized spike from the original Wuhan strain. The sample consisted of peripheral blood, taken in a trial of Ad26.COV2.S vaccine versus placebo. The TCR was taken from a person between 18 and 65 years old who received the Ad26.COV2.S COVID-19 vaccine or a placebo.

In nucleotides, the CDR3 is TGCGCCAGCAGCTCCCCGTGGCGGGAGAGCGCAGATACGCAGTATTTT. This encodes CASSSPWRESADTQYF. This chain connects TRBV5-1 to TRBJ2-3, with TRBD2 matching over 7 bases. The germline CDR1 and CDR2 sequences are SGHRS and YFSETQ. The CDR3 covers 16 residues. Trimming removed 3 bases from V and 4 bases from J; junction bases left unmatched: 11.